This entry describes one TCR beta chain. This sample is part of a study of blood T cell repertoires in COVID-19. Per the authors' pipeline: Cell counts per sample came from amplifying reference gene primers. The method was immunoSEQ multiplex PCR; TCRdb's version includes in-frame clones alone and lacks a portion of them. The DNA was the basis for D and trimming; V, J and clone size are from that table. This repertoire shows roughly 300,000 clones, around 84% found once; its top ten account for 8.5% to 12%. The germline gives CDR1 SEHNR, CDR2 FQNEAQ (reference sequence). The CDR3 contains 18 residues. With 4 bases clipped from V and 1 base from J, the junction kept 14 bases outside the gene matches. Participant age was roughly 18 to 95 years, and participants resided in roughly 25 US areas. Cohort assignment relied on participant-reported clinical history. Among Cohort 3 donors, those recovered had two negative PCRs, clearance, or symptom resolution.

This TCR was sampled from a woman aged 18-29 years who had recovered from COVID-19. Sequenced sample: PBMCs or T cells enriched from blood (not recorded which). The rearrangement joins TRBV7-9 to TRBJ1-1; 8 nucleotides match TRBD1. The CDR3 spells CASSSPIDRGGRNTEAFF. In nucleotides, the CDR3 is TGTGCCAGCAGCTCGCCCATTGACAGGGGAGGGCGGAACACTGAAGCTTTCTTT.